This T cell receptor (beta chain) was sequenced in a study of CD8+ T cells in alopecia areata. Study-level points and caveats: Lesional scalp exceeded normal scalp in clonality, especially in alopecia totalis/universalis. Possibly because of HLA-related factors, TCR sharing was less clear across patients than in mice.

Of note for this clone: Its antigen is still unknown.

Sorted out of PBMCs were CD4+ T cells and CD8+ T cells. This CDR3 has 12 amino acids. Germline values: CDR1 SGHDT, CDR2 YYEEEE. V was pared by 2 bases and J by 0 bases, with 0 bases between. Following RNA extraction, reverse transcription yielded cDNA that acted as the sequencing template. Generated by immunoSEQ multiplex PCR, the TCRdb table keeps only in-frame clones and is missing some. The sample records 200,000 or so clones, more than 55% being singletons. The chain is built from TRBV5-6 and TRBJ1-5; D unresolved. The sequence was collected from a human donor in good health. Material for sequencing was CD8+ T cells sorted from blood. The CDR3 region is CASSFSNQPQHF. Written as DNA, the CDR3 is TGTGCCAGCAGCTTTAGCAATCAGCCCCAGCATTTT. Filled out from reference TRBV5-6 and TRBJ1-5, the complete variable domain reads DAGVTQSPTHLIKTRGQQVTLRCSPKSGHDTVSWYQQALGQGPQFIFQYYEEEERQRGNFPDRFSGHQFPNYSSELNVNALLLGDSALYLCASSFSNQPQHFGDGTRLSIL.